This TCR beta chain was identified during a study of shared clonotypes between healthy human individuals. CDR1 is SGHRS and CDR2 is YFSETQ in the germline V gene. CDR3 length: 15 amino acids. With 3 bases clipped from V and 13 bases from J, the junction kept 15 bases outside the gene matches. Profiling relied on immunoSEQ multiplex PCR, and the TCRdb table lists in-frame clones only, not all of them. The table shows roughly 1.4 million clones, with just under 99% occurring only once. The sample was naive CD4+ T cells sorted from blood. Subset indicated: CD45RA+ positively selected. The chain couples TRBV5-1 to TRBJ2-5; 10 bases fit TRBD1. The TCR was taken from a man aged 25-45 years in good health. The CDR3 is CASSSTTERQGAMYF. The CDR3 region has the DNA TGCGCCAGCAGCTCCACTACCGAGCGACAGGGGGCGATGTACTTC.